One sample yielded the 25 T cell receptor beta chains listed below, sequenced in a study of blood T cell repertoires in COVID-19. Repertoires were generated with immunoSEQ multiplex PCR, while TCRdb's copy carries only in-frame clones and drops some. The data show tens of thousands of clones, approximately 80% seen once. The sample comprised peripheral blood. Receptors originate from a woman in her sixties or seventies with active or convalescent COVID-19.

The V call is TRBV27, the J call TRBJ1-1, with 10 bases identical to TRBD1. Germline-derived CDR1 and CDR2 are MNHEY and SMNVEV (reference sequence). J gave up 3 bases and V 7 bases, and 11 bases lay outside the gene matches. There are 16 residues in the CDR3. The CDR3 loop reads CASTPLKTGGYTEAFF. DNA of the CDR3: TGTGCCAGCACCCCACTGAAGACAGGGGGCTACACTGAAGCTTTCTTT.

The chain carries TRBV4-1 and TRBJ1-2, with D possibly TRBD1 on 6 matching bases. Germline V gene lookup returns CDR1 MGHRA and CDR2 YSYEKL. This CDR3 has 17 amino acids. Trimming left V 1 base short and J 2 bases short, with 17 bases between. The CDR3 coding sequence is TGCGCCAGCAGCCAAGGGGGGCGGGCAAGTACCAACTATGGCTACACCTTC. Its protein product is CASSQGGRASTNYGYTF.

The V and J genes are TRBV6-6 and TRBJ1-3; tentatively, D is TRBD1 (5 bases). Germline values: CDR1 MNHNY, CDR2 SVGAGI (reference sequence). CDR3 length: 17 residues. V was trimmed by 6 bases and J by 4 bases, leaving 22 bases between them. DNA of the CDR3: TGTGCCAGCAGCCGACGGGACTGGGAGCCAGGGGGAAACACCATATATTTT. It codes for CASSRRDWEPGGNTIYF.

The chain has TRBV18 and TRBJ1-5; a possible D gene is TRBD1 (5 bases). Germline V CDR1 and CDR2: KGHSH, LQKENI. Trimming cost V 3 bases and J 1 base, with 10 bases left between them. This CDR3 is 15 amino acids long. As DNA, the CDR3 is TGTGCCAGCTCACCCCTCGGGGGGAGCAATCAGCCCCAGCATTTT. This encodes CASSPLGGSNQPQHF.

The chain joins TRBV2 to TRBJ2-7, with 7 bases fitting TRBD2. Unmatched junction bases numbered 9, after V lost 6 bases and J lost 7 bases. CDR1 is SNHLY, CDR2 FYNNEI, per germline. The CDR3 length is 13 residues. For the CDR3, the DNA is TGTGCCAGCAGCCCCTGGGGGGGGGAAGAGCAGTACTTC. Protein: CASSPWGGEEQYF.

CDR3 sequence (DNA): TGTGCCAGCAGTGTAAGGGCAGGGCCGTCAGCTTTCTTT. Translated: CASSVRAGPSAFF. V and J are TRBV2 and TRBJ1-1; maybe TRBD1 (5 bases). The CDR3 runs 13 residues. Trimming took 4 bases from V and 10 from J, leaving 16 bases between them. Looked up from germline, CDR1 is SNHLY and CDR2 is FYNNEI.

The V gene is TRBV18, the J gene TRBJ1-4; D is undetermined. The V end was cut by 2 bases, the J end by 0 bases, with 4 bases between. The germline V gene has CDR1 KGHSH and CDR2 LQKENI. This CDR3 region has 14 residues. CDR3 sequence: CASSPGSTNEKLFF. CDR3 DNA sequence: TGTGCCAGCTCACCAGGCTCAACTAATGAAAAACTGTTTTTT.

The gene calls are TRBV2 and TRBJ1-4, with D unclear. CDR3 size: 13 residues. V dropped 7 bases and J dropped 5 bases, with 11 bases sitting between them. The V gene's germline CDR1 is SNHLY and CDR2 FYNNEI. Here the CDR3 DNA reads TGTGCCAGCAACCGGGTCTTAAATGAAAAACTGTTTTTT. Its translation: CASNRVLNEKLFF.

The V call is TRBV5-1, the J call TRBJ1-2; D perhaps matches TRBD1 (5 bases). Germline lookup yields CDR1 SGHRS and CDR2 YFSETQ. The CDR3 runs to 14 residues. The V and J ends lost 2 bases and 4 bases respectively, with 12 bases between them. In DNA, the CDR3 is TGCGCCAGCAGCTTTATCCAGGGAGGCTATGGCTACACCTTC. It yields the protein CASSFIQGGYGYTF.

The chain recombines TRBV4-2 with TRBJ1-4; D uncertain. Trimming shortened V by 2 bases and J by 0 bases, and 7 bases separated the two germline ends. This CDR3 is 15 amino acids long. The germline V gene has CDR1 LGHNA and CDR2 YNFKEQ. The CDR3 loop reads CASSQTPTTNEKLFF. The CDR3 nucleotides are TGTGCCAGCAGCCAAACACCAACAACTAATGAAAAACTGTTTTTT.

The V gene is TRBV29-1, the J gene TRBJ1-1; TRBD1 matches 7 bases. Looked up from germline, CDR1 is SQVTM and CDR2 is ANQGSEA. The CDR3 is 13 amino acids. V was clipped by 3 bases and J by 7 bases; unmatched bases: 8. This chain's CDR3 is CSVEVHRDSEAFF. The CDR3 DNA reads as TGCAGCGTTGAGGTTCATCGGGACAGTGAAGCTTTCTTT. The variable domain in full, with the rest retrieved from reference TRBV29-1 and TRBJ1-1, is SAVISQKPSRDICQRGTSLTIQCQVDSQVTMMFWYRQQPGQSLTLIATANQGSEATYESGFVIDKFPISRPNLTFSTLTVSNMSPEDSSIYLCSVEVHRDSEAFFGQGTRLTVV.

This chain links TRBV7-9 with TRBJ2-5; the match to TRBD2 covers 12 bases. The CDR3 is made up of 15 amino acids. CDR1 and CDR2 (germline): SEHNR, FQNEAQ (reference sequence). V lost 3 bases and J lost 5; bases outside the gene matches: 4. This chain's CDR3 is CASSFGLAGLETQYF. The DNA for the CDR3 is TGTGCCAGCAGCTTCGGACTAGCGGGGTTGGAGACCCAGTACTTC.

This chain connects TRBV9 to TRBJ1-3; 11 nucleotides align to TRBD1. The junction had 5 bases not matched to a gene; V was cut back by 3 bases and J by 3 bases. Germline lookup yields CDR1 SGDLS and CDR2 YYNGEE. The CDR3 is made up of 16 amino acids. The CDR3 is CASSGRTGGIGNTIYF. CDR3 nucleotides: TGTGCCAGCAGCGGGAGGACAGGGGGCATTGGAAACACCATATATTTT. Drawing the rest from reference TRBV9 and TRBJ1-3, the complete variable domain is DSGVTQTPKHLITATGQRVTLRCSPRSGDLSVYWYQQSLDQGLQFLIQYYNGEERAKGNILERFSAQQFPDLHSELNLSSLELGDSALYFCASSGRTGGIGNTIYFGEGSWLTVV.

This chain uses TRBV2 with TRBJ2-3, with D possibly matching TRBD2 (5 bases). The ends were cut back, 4 bases at V and 0 bases at J, with 11 bases in the middle. The CDR3 has 15 amino acids. Germline CDR1 and CDR2: SNHLY and FYNNEI. CDR3 bases: TGTGCCAGCAGTGGGACTTTCCTTAGCACAGATACGCAGTATTTT. Amino acids: CASSGTFLSTDTQYF.

This chain joins TRBV2 and TRBJ2-3, with 12 bases matching TRBD1. Germline V gene lookup returns CDR1 SNHLY and CDR2 FYNNEI. This CDR3 contains 15 residues. V lost 5 bases and J lost 4; bases outside the gene matches: 4. This CDR3 reads CASSLRDRGPDTQYF. As DNA, the CDR3 is TGTGCCAGCAGTCTCCGGGACAGGGGGCCAGATACGCAGTATTTT.

The V gene is TRBV2, the J gene TRBJ1-1, with D possibly matching TRBD1 (5 bases). V dropped 0 bases and J dropped 7 bases, with 12 bases sitting between them. The CDR3 has 14 amino acids. Germline V lookup: CDR1 SNHLY, CDR2 FYNNEI. In DNA form, the CDR3 reads TGTGCCAGCAGTGAAGCGGCAGGGTTCGGTGAAGCTTTCTTT. Its protein product is CASSEAAGFGEAFF.

J is TRBJ2-7 and V is TRBV7-2, with D possibly being TRBD2 (6 bases). CDR3 length: 14 amino acids. Germline lookup yields CDR1 SGHTA and CDR2 FQGNSA. V was clipped by 5 bases and J by 7 bases, with 18 bases between them. CDR3: CASSQQRVPGEQYF. The DNA for the CDR3 is TGTGCCAGCAGCCAGCAGCGGGTCCCTGGGGAGCAGTACTTC.

The V call is TRBV10-3, the J call TRBJ2-3, with 11 positions matching TRBD2. Trimming removed 2 bases from V and 1 base from J; junction bases left unmatched: 2. CDR1 is ENHRY and CDR2 is SYGVKD in the germline V gene. The CDR3 consists of 16 residues. The CDR3 sequence: CAISEGLAGRTDTQYF. In DNA form, the CDR3 reads TGTGCCATCAGTGAGGGACTAGCGGGCCGCACAGATACGCAGTATTTT.

The rearrangement joins TRBV5-1 to TRBJ2-3; possible D gene TRBD2, 5 bases. V lost 3 bases, J lost 0 bases, and 14 bases lay in between. The CDR3 totals 16 residues. Looked up from germline, CDR1 is SGHRS and CDR2 is YFSETQ. CDR3 nucleotide sequence: TGCGCCAGCAGCTACCCCGGGAACCCTAGCACAGATACGCAGTATTTT. Translating gives CASSYPGNPSTDTQYF.

The rearrangement joins TRBV7-2 to TRBJ1-3; D call uncertain. This CDR3 spans 14 amino acids. Deletions cut 5 bases from V and 4 bases from J, with 12 bases between. Germline lookup yields CDR1 SGHTA and CDR2 FQGNSA. CDR3 DNA: TGTGCCAGCAGCCGGGATGCGGGGGGAAACACCATATATTTT. This codes for CASSRDAGGNTIYF. Full variable domain (outside the CDR3, taken from reference TRBV7-2 and TRBJ1-3): GAGVSQSPSNKVTEKGKDVELRCDPISGHTALYWYRQSLGQGLEFLIYFQGNSAPDKSGLPSDRFSAERTGGSVSTLTIQRTQQEDSAVYLCASSRDAGGNTIYFGEGSWLTVV.

This clone appeared a single time. This chain uses TRBV4-2 with TRBJ1-1, with D perhaps matching TRBD1 (5 bases). CDR3 length equals 14 residues. V gave up 4 bases and J gave up 1 base, with 10 bases separating them. Germline CDR1 is LGHNA and CDR2 is YNFKEQ. As DNA, the CDR3 is TGTGCCAGCAGCCCCCAACAGGAGAACACTGAAGCTTTCTTT. Translated, it gives CASSPQQENTEAFF.

This rearrangement joins TRBV5-1 to TRBJ2-7; a weak D match, TRBD1 (5 bases). V dropped 0 bases and J dropped 6 bases, with 28 bases sitting between them. Germline CDR1 and CDR2: SGHRS and YFSETQ. The CDR3 runs to 19 residues. The CDR3 loop is CASSLDLGVGTSGSREQYF. The CDR3 DNA is TGCGCCAGCAGCTTGGATCTAGGGGTAGGTACGAGTGGGTCGCGCGAGCAGTACTTC.

The chain joins TRBV19 to TRBJ2-3, with 9 positions matching TRBD2. CDR3 size: 14 residues. CDR1 and CDR2 from the germline V gene are LNHDA and SQIVND (reference sequence). Germline trimming cut 3 bases from V and 4 bases from J; bases unmatched to any gene: 2. CDR3 amino acids: CASSIGGGADTQYF. As DNA, the CDR3 is TGTGCCAGTAGTATCGGCGGGGGGGCAGATACGCAGTATTTT.

The V gene is TRBV5-6, the J gene TRBJ1-1, with a tentative D call TRBD1 (6 bases). The CDR3 has 14 amino acids. Trimming removed 3 bases at V and 7 bases at J, with 16 bases between. Germline V gene data show CDR1 as SGHDT and CDR2 as YYEEEE. The CDR3 DNA reads TGTGCCAGCAGCTGGGGAAACAGGGTAAATGAAGCTTTCTTT. Translating gives CASSWGNRVNEAFF.

This clone was detected only once. J is TRBJ1-4 and V is TRBV11-2; a weak D match, TRBD1 (6 bases). The CDR3 totals 15 residues. The germline V gene encodes CDR1 SGHAT and CDR2 FQNNGV. Trimming shortened V by 5 bases and J by 4 bases, and 14 bases separated the two germline ends. This chain's CDR3 is CASSPGGRDNEKLFF. The DNA for the CDR3 is TGTGCCAGCAGCCCTGGGGGCAGGGATAATGAAAAACTGTTTTTT. Complete variable domain (other parts from reference TRBV11-2 and TRBJ1-4): EAGVAQSPRYKIIEKRQSVAFWCNPISGHATLYWYQQILGQGPKLLIQFQNNGVVDDSQLPKDRFSAERLKGVDSTLKIQPAKLEDSAVYLCASSPGGRDNEKLFFGSGTQLSVL.